This record concerns one T cell receptor (beta chain) sequence. Its specificity is unknown. This CDR3 contains 17 residues. The germline gives CDR1 SGHDT, CDR2 YYEEEE. Trimming at V came to 2 bases and at J to 0 bases, leaving 9 bases not matched to a gene. Libraries were prepared by immunoSEQ multiplex PCR; TCRdb keeps only in-frame clonotypes and omits some of them. The sample lists about 150,000 clones, more than 70% occurring once. This record comes from a study of T cell responses to AZD1222 COVID-19 vaccine. Notes on the study in general: Compared with day 0, the breadth and depth of the Spike-specific TCR repertoire rose significantly after two doses of AZD1222. Possibly, clonal diversity was underestimated; donors were largely white British and included more females. All repertoire sampling was performed exclusively after the peak T cell response. With dominance at 160-218 and 743-854, vaccine-associated CD4 TCRs spanned spike.

The receptor was isolated from an adult who received the AZD1222 COVID-19 vaccine. The sequences come from peripheral blood, collected 28 days after the second AZD1222 dose. The J gene is TRBJ1-2, the V gene TRBV5-6, with 8 nucleotides matching TRBD1. The CDR3 protein is CASSFSTGGGSNYGYTF. CDR3 DNA sequence: TGTGCCAGCAGCTTTTCTACAGGGGGAGGATCTAACTATGGCTACACCTTC. The whole variable domain, filled in from reference TRBV5-6 and TRBJ1-2, reads DAGVTQSPTHLIKTRGQQVTLRCSPKSGHDTVSWYQQALGQGPQFIFQYYEEEERQRGNFPDRFSGHQFPNYSSELNVNALLLGDSALYLCASSFSTGGGSNYGYTFGSGTRLTVV.